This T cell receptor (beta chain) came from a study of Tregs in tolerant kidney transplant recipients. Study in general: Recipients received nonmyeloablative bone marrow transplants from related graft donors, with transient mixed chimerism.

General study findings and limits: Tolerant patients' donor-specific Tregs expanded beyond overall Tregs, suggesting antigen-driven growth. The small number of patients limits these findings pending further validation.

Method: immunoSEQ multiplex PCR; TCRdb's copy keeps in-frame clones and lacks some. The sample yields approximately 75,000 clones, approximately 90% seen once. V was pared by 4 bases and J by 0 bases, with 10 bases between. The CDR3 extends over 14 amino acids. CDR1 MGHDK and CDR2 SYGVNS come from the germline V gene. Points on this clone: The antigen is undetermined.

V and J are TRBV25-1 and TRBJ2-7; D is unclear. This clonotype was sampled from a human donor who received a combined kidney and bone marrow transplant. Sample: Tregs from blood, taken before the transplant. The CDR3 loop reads CASSATVSSYEQYF. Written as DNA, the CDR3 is TGTGCCAGCAGTGCGACCGTAAGCTCCTACGAGCAGTACTTC.